These T cell receptor beta chains were read from a single sample in a study of beta chain features in type 1 diabetes. Sequencing was performed with immunoSEQ multiplex PCR; in TCRdb, only in-frame clones are kept and a portion is missing. The sample carries about 160,000 clones, almost 8% recorded once. The sample consisted of central memory CD4+ T cells from blood. All receptors derive from a man younger than 35 with type 1 diabetes. CDR3s include the opening cysteine and the closing phenylalanine or tryptophan. A D gene is named only where the DNA matches it firmly. A row's size may be missing; if present it is once, few, many or a size class.

v_gene	d_gene	abundance	j_gene	CDR3nt	CDR3aa
TRBV5-1	NA	NA	TRBJ2-7	TGCGCCAGCAGCTTGGTGGGGGACTCCGAGCAGTACTTC	CASSLVGDSEQYF
TRBV5-6	TRBD2	few	TRBJ2-5	TGTGCCAGCAGCCTCCTTGGGGTAGCGGGGGGGCGTGAGACCCAGTACTTC	CASSLLGVAGGRETQYF
TRBV10-3	TRBD1	NA	TRBJ1-4	TGTGCCATCAGTGATTCGACAGGGCTTGAAAAACTGTTTTTT	CAISDSTGLEKLFF
TRBV7-2	TRBD1	few	TRBJ2-7	TGTGCCAGCAGCCCAGAGTCCCGGGACAGGGACGAGCAGTACTTC	CASSPESRDRDEQYF
TRBV27	NA	NA	TRBJ1-2	TGTGCCAGCAGCATGGGCGTCGGTCGGCGTAATGGCTACACCTTC	CASSMGVGRRNGYTF
TRBV5-4	NA	NA	TRBJ2-4	TGTGCCAGCAGTGATGCGGGAGCCAAAAACATTCAGTACTTC	CASSDAGAKNIQYF
TRBV9	TRBD2	NA	TRBJ2-7	TGTGCCAGCAGCGTAGATGGGGGGGGAAGCTCCTACGAGCAGTACTTC	CASSVDGGGSSYEQYF
TRBV9	NA	NA	TRBJ2-5	TGTGCCAGCAGCCAGGGGGGTGGTGAGACCCAGTACTTC	CASSQGGGETQYF
TRBV5-4	NA	NA	TRBJ1-2	TGTGCCAGCAGCTTGTATTCTGGGGGGGGCTACACCTTC	CASSLYSGGGYTF
TRBV14	TRBD2	many	TRBJ2-1	TGTGCCAGCAGCTTCGCCCCCTACACTAGCGGGAGGTTGGGTGAGCAGTTCTTC	CASSFAPYTSGRLGEQFF
TRBV18	NA	few	TRBJ2-7	TGTGCCAGCTCACGATGGGGGACTCTAAAAAGCTCCTACGAGCAGTACTTC	CASSRWGTLKSSYEQYF
TRBV9	TRBD1	few	TRBJ1-2	TGTGCCAGCAGCGCCGGACAGGGGATTCGGTATGGCTACACCTTC	CASSAGQGIRYGYTF
TRBV5-1	NA	few	TRBJ1-1	TGCGCCAGCAGCTTACAGGGTGGTGGGACTGAAGCTTTCTTT	CASSLQGGGTEAFF
TRBV6-5	TRBD1	few	TRBJ2-3	TGTGCCAGCAGTTACCTCGGGACAGGGGGCACGCAGTATTTT	CASSYLGTGGTQYF
TRBV9	TRBD1	many	TRBJ2-7	TGTGCCAGCAGCACGGCGGGACAGGGATCCTACGAGCAGTACTTC	CASSTAGQGSYEQYF
TRBV4-1	NA	NA	TRBJ1-1	TGCGCCAGCAGCCCGTATCGGGGTCTGAACACTGAAGCTTTCTTT	CASSPYRGLNTEAFF
TRBV2	NA	few	TRBJ1-1	TGTGCCAGCCTACTAACCCAGGGGCGGGCTGAAGCTTTCTTT	CASLLTQGRAEAFF
TRBV5-1	TRBD2	many	TRBJ2-7	TGCGCCAGCAGCTTGGTGGCGGGGGGCTACGAGCAGTACTTC	CASSLVAGGYEQYF
TRBV5-4	TRBD1	NA	TRBJ2-5	TGTGCCAGCAGCTTGCAGGGGGCGGCAGAGACCCAGTACTTC	CASSLQGAAETQYF
TRBV2	TRBD1	NA	TRBJ1-6	TGTGCCAGCAGTGGCAGGGGGAACAATTCACCCCTCCACTTT	CASSGRGNNSPLHF
TRBV28	NA	few	TRBJ2-6	TGTGCCATCGGCAACAGGGTGGGATACTCTGGGGCCAACGTCCTGACTTTC	CAIGNRVGYSGANVLTF
TRBV27	TRBD1	NA	TRBJ1-5	TGTGCCAGCAGTTTATCGGTAAAGGTTTGGTACAGGGGATCAAGCAATCAGCCCCAGCATTTT	CASSLSVKVWYRGSSNQPQHF
TRBV6-5	NA	NA	TRBJ2-2	TGTGCCAGCACGAGGCAGGGCACCGGGGAGCTGTTTTTT	CASTRQGTGELFF
TRBV9	NA	few	TRBJ1-2	TGTGCCAGCAGCGTAGGGGGCGCGAACTATGGCTACACCTTC	CASSVGGANYGYTF
TRBV11-2	NA	few	TRBJ2-7	TGTGCCAGCAGCTCCGGACATAAGACCTACGAGCAGTACTTC	CASSSGHKTYEQYF
TRBV7-8	NA	few	TRBJ2-7	TGTGCCAGCAGCTCCAGGGCCCCCTACGAGCAGTACTTC	CASSSRAPYEQYF
TRBV4-3	NA	NA	TRBJ2-7	TGCGCCAGCAGCCGCGATCCACAGGCGTTGGGCGAGCAGTACTTC	CASSRDPQALGEQYF
TRBV30	TRBD1	few	TRBJ2-7	TGTGCCTGGAGTGTGACAGGGGGGGCCTACGAGCAGTACTTC	CAWSVTGGAYEQYF
TRBV30	TRBD1	NA	TRBJ1-2	TGTGCCTGGAGTGTACCCGGGACAGGGGCATTCTATGGCTACACCTTC	CAWSVPGTGAFYGYTF
TRBV5-4	TRBD2	few	TRBJ2-3	TGTGCCAGCAGCTTAGCGGGGAGCACAGATACGCAGTATTTT	CASSLAGSTDTQYF
TRBV21-1	NA	few	TRBJ2-7	TGTGCCAGCAGCAACAAAAGGGAGGGACGGGCCCACGAGCAGTACTTC	CASSNKREGRAHEQYF
TRBV7-8	NA	few	TRBJ2-5	TGTGCCAGCAGCTACTCACAGGGAGTCCAAGAGACCCAGTACTTC	CASSYSQGVQETQYF
TRBV7-2	TRBD2	few	TRBJ2-3	TGTGCCAGCAGCTTAACCGGGACTAGCGGGGGATTGCAGTATTTT	CASSLTGTSGGLQYF
TRBV30	NA	NA	TRBJ2-3	TGTGCCTGGAGTGTCCCCAGAGGGTTGGCAGATACGCAGTATTTT	CAWSVPRGLADTQYF
TRBV7-2	NA	NA	TRBJ2-5	TGTGCCAGCAGCTTACGGGACTCTAAACGTTGGGAGACCCAGTACTTC	CASSLRDSKRWETQYF
TRBV18	TRBD1	few	TRBJ1-3	TGTGCCAGCTCATCAGGACAGGGGGCGCGAAACACCATATATTTT	CASSSGQGARNTIYF
TRBV28	TRBD1	NA	TRBJ1-2	TGTGCCAGCAGTTTAGCGGGGACAGGGGCAAAGAACTATGGCTACACCTTC	CASSLAGTGAKNYGYTF
TRBV4-3	TRBD2	few	TRBJ2-5	TGCGCCAGCAGCCAAGACAGCGGGGGGTATCAAGAGACCCAGTACTTC	CASSQDSGGYQETQYF
TRBV7-2	NA	few	TRBJ1-2	TGCGCCAGCAGCCAAGGGGCAGGGCGAAACTATGGCTACACCTTC	CASSQGAGRNYGYTF
TRBV29-1	NA	NA	TRBJ2-7	TGCAGCGTGTTTACAGTTTCCTACGAGCAGTACTTC	CSVFTVSYEQYF
TRBV7-2	TRBD1	few	TRBJ2-7	TGTGCCAGCAGCTTAGGGGGGACAGTTACCTACGAGCAGTACTTC	CASSLGGTVTYEQYF
TRBV6-5	TRBD2	NA	TRBJ2-5	TGTGCCAGCAGTCCGCAGGGAGGGGAAGAGACCCAGTACTTC	CASSPQGGEETQYF
TRBV6-4	NA	few	TRBJ1-5	TGTGCCAGCAGTGACCCCATAGTCCAACCCCCCCCGCAGGGGTATAGCAATCAGCCCCAGCATTTT	CASSDPIVQPPPQGYSNQPQHF
TRBV6-6	TRBD1	few	TRBJ2-5	TGTGCCAGCAGTCCCAGGGGGTACCAAGAGACCCAGTACTTC	CASSPRGYQETQYF
TRBV7-8	NA	NA	TRBJ1-2	TGTGCCAGCAGCTTCACAGGGAGCGACGGCTACACCTTC	CASSFTGSDGYTF
TRBV7-2	TRBD1	NA	TRBJ2-7	TGTGCCAGCAGCCCGACAGGGTTAGCCGACGAGCAGTACTTC	CASSPTGLADEQYF
TRBV11-3	NA	few	TRBJ2-3	TGTGCCAGCAGCTTTAGGAGGGACACAGATACGCAGTATTTT	CASSFRRDTDTQYF
TRBV5-1	NA	few	TRBJ2-2	TGCGCCAGCAGCGGTAAAGGGGGTAGTAACACCGGGGAGCTGTTTTTT	CASSGKGGSNTGELFF
TRBV11-2	NA	few	TRBJ2-1	TGTGCCAGCAGCAGGGAGACTAGGGGCAATGAGCAGTTCTTC	CASSRETRGNEQFF
TRBV2	TRBD1	few	TRBJ1-5	TGTGCCAGCAGGTTGACAGGGGGCAATCAGCCCCAGCATTTT	CASRLTGGNQPQHF
TRBV7-2	TRBD1	NA	TRBJ2-1	TGTGCCAGCAGACAAACCGGGACAGACTACAATGAGCAGTTCTTC	CASRQTGTDYNEQFF
TRBV30	NA	few	TRBJ1-2	TGTGCCTGGAGTGTATTAGCCTATGGCTACACCTTC	CAWSVLAYGYTF
TRBV7-6	NA	few	TRBJ2-3	TGTGCCAGCAGCTCTTCGGAGGGAGTCCAATATTTT	CASSSSEGVQYF